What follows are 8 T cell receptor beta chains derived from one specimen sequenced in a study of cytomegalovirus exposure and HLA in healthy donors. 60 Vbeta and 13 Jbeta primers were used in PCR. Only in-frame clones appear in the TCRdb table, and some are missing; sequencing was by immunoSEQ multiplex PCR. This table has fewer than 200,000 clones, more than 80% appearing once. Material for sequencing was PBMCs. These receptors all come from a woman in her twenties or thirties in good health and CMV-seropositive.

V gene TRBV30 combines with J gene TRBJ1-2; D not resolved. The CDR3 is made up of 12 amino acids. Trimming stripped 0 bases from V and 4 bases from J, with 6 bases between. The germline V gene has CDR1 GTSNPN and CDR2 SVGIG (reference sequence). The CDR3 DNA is TGTGCCTGGAGTGTATTGAGCTATGGCTACACCTTC. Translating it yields CAWSVLSYGYTF.

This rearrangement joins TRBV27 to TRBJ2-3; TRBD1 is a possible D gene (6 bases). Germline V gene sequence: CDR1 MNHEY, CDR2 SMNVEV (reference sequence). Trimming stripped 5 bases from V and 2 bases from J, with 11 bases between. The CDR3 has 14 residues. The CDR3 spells CASSPGQYTDTQYF. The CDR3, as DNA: TGTGCCAGCAGTCCCGGACAGTACACAGATACGCAGTATTTT.

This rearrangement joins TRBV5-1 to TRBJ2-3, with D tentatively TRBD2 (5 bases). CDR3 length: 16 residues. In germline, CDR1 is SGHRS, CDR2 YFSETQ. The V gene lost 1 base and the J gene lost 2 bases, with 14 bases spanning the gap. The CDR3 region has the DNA TGCGCCAGCAGCTTGACTAGGCAGGCTGTCACAGATACGCAGTATTTT. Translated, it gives CASSLTRQAVTDTQYF.

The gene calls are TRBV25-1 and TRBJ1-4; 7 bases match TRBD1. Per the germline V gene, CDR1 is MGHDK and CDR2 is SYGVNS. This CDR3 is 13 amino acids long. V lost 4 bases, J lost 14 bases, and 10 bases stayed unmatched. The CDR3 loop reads CASSGLTGEDLFF. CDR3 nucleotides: TGTGCCAGCAGTGGACTAACAGGGGAGGACCTGTTTTTT.

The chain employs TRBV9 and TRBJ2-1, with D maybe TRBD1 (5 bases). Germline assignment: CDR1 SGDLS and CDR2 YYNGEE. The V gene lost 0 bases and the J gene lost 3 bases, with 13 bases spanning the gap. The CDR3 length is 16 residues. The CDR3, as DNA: TGTGCCAGCAGCGTAGCTTCGACAGCTTACTACAATGAGCAGTTCTTC. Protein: CASSVASTAYYNEQFF. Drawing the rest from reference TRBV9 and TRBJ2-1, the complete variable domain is DSGVTQTPKHLITATGQRVTLRCSPRSGDLSVYWYQQSLDQGLQFLIQYYNGEERAKGNILERFSAQQFPDLHSELNLSSLELGDSALYFCASSVASTAYYNEQFFGPGTRLTVL.

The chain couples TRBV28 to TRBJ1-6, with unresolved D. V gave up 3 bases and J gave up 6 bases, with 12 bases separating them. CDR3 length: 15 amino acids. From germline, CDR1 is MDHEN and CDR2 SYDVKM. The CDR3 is CASSFFQASNSPLHF. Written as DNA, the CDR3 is TGTGCCAGCAGTTTTTTTCAGGCCTCTAATTCACCCCTCCACTTT.

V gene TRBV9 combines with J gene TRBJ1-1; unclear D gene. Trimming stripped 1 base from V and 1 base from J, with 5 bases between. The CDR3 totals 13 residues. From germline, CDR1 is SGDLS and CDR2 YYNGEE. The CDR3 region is CASSVSRNTEAFF. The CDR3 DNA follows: TGTGCCAGCAGCGTAAGCCGGAACACTGAAGCTTTCTTT.

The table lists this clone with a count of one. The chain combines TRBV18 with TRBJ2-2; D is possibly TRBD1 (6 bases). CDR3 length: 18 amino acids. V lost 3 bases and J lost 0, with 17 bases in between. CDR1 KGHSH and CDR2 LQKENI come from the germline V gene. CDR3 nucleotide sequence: TGTGCCAGCTCACCCACCCCTACAGGGCCCGCGAACACCGGGGAGCTGTTTTTT. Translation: CASSPTPTGPANTGELFF.